This T cell receptor beta chain was recovered during a study of cytomegalovirus exposure and HLA in healthy donors. Notes on the study in general: Most TCR beta V segments were productive about 90% or about 30% of the time in an earlier analysis. A few chains linked to CMV were shown in vitro to be specific for CMV antigens.

A note on this clone: As yet, its antigen is unknown.

The ends were cut back, 8 bases at V and 6 bases at J, with 17 bases in the middle. The CDR3 runs 14 residues. CDR1 and CDR2 (germline): ENHRY, SYGVKD. The primer mix had 60 Vbeta and 13 Jbeta primers. Clones were read by immunoSEQ multiplex PCR, and TCRdb kept only the in-frame ones, dropping some. The table lists 35,000 or so clones, with about 8.9% in the top ten. The specimen sequenced was PBMCs. The chain joins TRBV10-3 to TRBJ1-5; D possibly corresponds to TRBD1 (6 bases). The TCR comes from a man in his forties in good health and CMV-seropositive. CDR3 sequence reads: CAIQAAGVSQPQHF. The CDR3 DNA follows: TGTGCCATCCAGGCGGCAGGGGTAAGTCAGCCCCAGCATTTT.